These 12 T cell receptor beta chains share one sample of origin, sequenced in a study of beta chain features in type 1 diabetes. The sequenced template was cDNA made from the entire isolated RNA. Generated by immunoSEQ multiplex PCR, the TCRdb table keeps only in-frame clones and is missing some. Altogether hundreds of thousands of clones are present, around 13% being singletons, with the ten largest covering approximately 7%. Sample: central memory CD4+ T cells from blood. These receptors were taken from a man in his thirties or forties in good health.

The CDR3 protein is CASSPVFWNVGGAFF. The CDR3 bases are TGTGCCAGCAGCCCGGTTTTTTGGAACGTGGGAGGCGCTTTCTTT. The rearrangement links TRBV7-6 to TRBJ1-1; D is unresolved. The V and J ends lost 5 bases and 11 bases respectively, with 24 bases between them. Germline lookup yields CDR1 SGHVS and CDR2 FNYEAQ. This CDR3 contains 15 residues.

The V gene is TRBV2, the J gene TRBJ2-3; D might be TRBD2 (6 bases). Germline CDR1 is SNHLY and CDR2 is FYNNEI. V dropped 6 bases and J dropped 6 bases, with 16 bases sitting between them. The CDR3 has 14 residues. This CDR3 is CASSPMEGRDTQYF. CDR3 sequence (DNA): TGTGCCAGCAGCCCCATGGAGGGCCGGGATACGCAGTATTTT.

A few counts support this clone. The chain links TRBV6-5 to TRBJ1-6, with no clear D. V was trimmed by 5 bases and J by 8 bases, leaving 10 bases between them. The germline V gene has CDR1 MNHEY and CDR2 SVGAGI. The CDR3 spans 13 residues. The CDR3 region is CASSEVGDSPLHF. In DNA, the CDR3 is TGTGCCAGCAGTGAAGTCGGGGATTCACCCCTCCACTTT.

The genes are TRBV5-1 and TRBJ2-5; D perhaps matches TRBD2 (6 bases). V shed 0 bases and J shed 5 bases, with 11 bases lying between them. In germline, CDR1 is SGHRS, CDR2 YFSETQ. The CDR3 contains 14 residues. The CDR3 sequence: CASSLDGRGETQYF. The CDR3 coding sequence is TGCGCCAGCAGCTTGGATGGGCGGGGTGAGACCCAGTACTTC.

The chain recombines TRBV29-1 with TRBJ2-1; 11 nucleotides match TRBD2. Germline V gene lookup returns CDR1 SQVTM and CDR2 ANQGSEA. This CDR3 has 14 residues. The V segment lost 6 bases and the J segment 7 bases; nucleotides outside the gene matches: 8. CDR3 sequence reads: CSVKTSGSWNEQFF. DNA for the CDR3: TGCAGCGTAAAAACTAGCGGGAGTTGGAATGAGCAGTTCTTC.

This chain uses TRBV9 with TRBJ2-5, with D perhaps assigned TRBD1 or TRBD2 (6 bases each). The V end lost 1 base, the J end lost 5 bases, and 12 bases lay between the germline ends. The CDR3 contains 14 residues. Germline CDR1 and CDR2: SGDLS and YYNGEE. The CDR3 DNA reads as TGTGCCAGCAGCGTATCCGGGGGCGCCGAGACCCAGTACTTC. Translated: CASSVSGGAETQYF.

Concerning this clone itself: A junction end diverges from the germline sequence, so it may reflect a read error. This rearrangement joins TRBV5-1 to TRBJ2-6; possibly TRBD1 for D (5 bases). CDR1 SGHRS and CDR2 YFSETQ come from the germline V gene. There are 16 residues in the CDR3. The chain's CDR3 is CASSLPGHSGANVLTF. The DNA for the CDR3 is TGTGCCAGCAGCTTGCCAGGGCACTCTGGGGCCAACGTCCTGACTTTC.

This clone was recorded a few times. The J gene is TRBJ2-3, the V gene TRBV7-2, with TRBD1 matching over 8 bases. This CDR3 is 16 amino acids long. Germline V gene sequence: CDR1 SGHTA, CDR2 FQGNSA. Unmatched junction bases numbered 7, after V lost 5 bases and J lost 0 bases. CDR3 coding DNA: TGTGCCAGCAGCATATTTCAGGGGGCAAGCACAGATACGCAGTATTTT. Amino acid sequence: CASSIFQGASTDTQYF.

This clone occurred many times. This chain links TRBV7-9 with TRBJ2-1; 7 bases are shared with TRBD2. J was trimmed by 4 bases and V by 5 bases; bases with no gene match: 14. Germline assignment: CDR1 SEHNR and CDR2 FQNEAQ (reference sequence). This CDR3 contains 17 residues. The CDR3 region has the DNA TGTGCCAGCAGCCCAGAGACTAGCCACGGCCCTTACAATGAGCAGTTCTTC. It specifies CASSPETSHGPYNEQFF.

This clone appeared a few times. V and J are TRBV10-3 and TRBJ2-4; 13 positions match TRBD2. J was trimmed by 3 bases and V by 6 bases; bases with no gene match: 20. CDR3 length: 21 residues. Germline-derived CDR1 and CDR2 are ENHRY and SYGVKD. The CDR3 nucleotides read TGTGCCATCAGCACCAGACTAGCGGGGGGTCCTCGTCCCTTCGGCAAAAACATTCAGTACTTC. Encoded protein: CAISTRLAGGPRPFGKNIQYF.

The V and J genes are TRBV19 and TRBJ2-6; no definite D call. The germline V gene encodes CDR1 LNHDA and CDR2 SQIVND (reference sequence). V lost 5 bases to trimming and J lost 3 bases, with 5 bases between them. CDR3 length equals 13 residues. The CDR3 loop is CASSALGANVLTF. The CDR3 nucleotides read TGTGCCAGTAGTGCGCTTGGGGCCAACGTCCTGACTTTC.

V is TRBV5-4 and J is TRBJ1-4, with D unresolved. Trimming took off 5 bases at V and 0 bases at J, with 8 bases between the two ends. The CDR3 covers 14 residues. Germline CDR1 and CDR2: SGHNT and YYREEE (reference sequence). The CDR3 DNA reads as TGTGCCAGCAGTAAGGCGTCAACTAATGAAAAACTGTTTTTT. Its translation: CASSKASTNEKLFF.